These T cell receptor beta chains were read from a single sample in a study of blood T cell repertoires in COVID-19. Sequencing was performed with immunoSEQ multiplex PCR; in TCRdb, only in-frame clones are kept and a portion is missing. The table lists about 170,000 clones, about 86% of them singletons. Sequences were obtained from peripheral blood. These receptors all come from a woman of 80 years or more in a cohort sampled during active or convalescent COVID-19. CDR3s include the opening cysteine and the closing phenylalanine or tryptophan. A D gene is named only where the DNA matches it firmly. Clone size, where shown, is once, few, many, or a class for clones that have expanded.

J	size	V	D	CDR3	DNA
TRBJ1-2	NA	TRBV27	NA	CASSLSGGSGYTF	TGTGCCAGCAGTTTATCAGGGGGAAGTGGCTACACCTTC
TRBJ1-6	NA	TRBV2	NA	CASSDREANSPLHF	TGTGCCAGCAGTGATAGGGAGGCTAACTCACCCCTCCACTTT
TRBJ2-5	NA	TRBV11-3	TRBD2	CASSLGASGGLQETQYF	TGTGCCAGCAGCTTAGGGGCTAGCGGGGGGCTCCAAGAGACCCAGTACTTC
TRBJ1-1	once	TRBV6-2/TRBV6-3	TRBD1	CASSRGPSMNTEAFF	TGTGCCAGCAGTAGGGGGCCCAGTATGAACACTGAAGCTTTCTTT
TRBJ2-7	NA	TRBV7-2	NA	CASTPRVSYEQYF	TGTGCCAGCACCCCCCGTGTATCCTACGAGCAGTACTTC
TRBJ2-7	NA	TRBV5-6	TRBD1	CASSLADRALYEQYF	TGTGCCAGCAGCTTGGCCGACAGGGCGTTATACGAGCAGTACTTC
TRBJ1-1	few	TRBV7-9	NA	CASSYLGQGLSTEAFF	TGTGCCAGCAGCTATTTAGGGCAGGGGCTAAGCACTGAAGCTTTCTTT
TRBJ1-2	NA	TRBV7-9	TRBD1	CASSPTGQYGYTF	TGTGCCAGCAGCCCAACGGGACAGTATGGCTACACCTTC
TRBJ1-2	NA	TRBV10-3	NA	CAIGPYDGSHGYTF	TGTGCCATCGGCCCATACGACGGGTCCCATGGCTACACCTTC
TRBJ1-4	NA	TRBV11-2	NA	CASSSNRVEKLFF	TGTGCCAGCAGCTCTAACAGGGTCGAAAAACTGTTTTTT
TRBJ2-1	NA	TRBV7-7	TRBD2	CASSLVVAGDAYNEQFF	TGTGCCAGCAGCTTAGTGGTAGCGGGAGATGCATACAATGAGCAGTTCTTC
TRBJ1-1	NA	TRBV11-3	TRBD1	CASSLTRDSPTEAFF	TGTGCCAGCAGTCTAACCCGGGACAGCCCAACTGAAGCTTTCTTT
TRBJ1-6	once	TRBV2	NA	CASSLDRGSPLHF	TGTGCCAGCAGTTTGGATCGGGGTTCACCCCTCCACTTT
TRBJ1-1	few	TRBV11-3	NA	CASSLGGRGDTEAFF	TGTGCCAGCAGCTTAGGAGGTCGGGGGGACACTGAAGCTTTCTTT
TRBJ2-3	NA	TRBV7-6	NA	CASSLWAGNTDTQYF	TGTGCCAGCAGCTTATGGGCGGGCAACACAGATACGCAGTATTTT
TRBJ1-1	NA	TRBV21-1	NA	CASSKEDRGYAFF	TGTGCCAGCAGCAAGGAGGACAGGGGTTACGCTTTCTTT
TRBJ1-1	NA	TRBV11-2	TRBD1	CASSPQTGDITEAFF	TGTGCCAGCAGCCCCCAGACAGGGGATATCACTGAAGCTTTCTTT
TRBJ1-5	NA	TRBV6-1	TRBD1	CASSGGTGVMNQPQHF	TGTGCCAGCAGTGGGGGGACAGGGGTGATGAATCAGCCCCAGCATTTT
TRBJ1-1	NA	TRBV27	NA	CASSYRVNTEAFF	TGTGCCAGCAGTTATCGGGTGAACACTGAAGCTTTCTTT
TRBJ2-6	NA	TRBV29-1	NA	CSIPGAGANVLTF	TGCAGCATACCAGGCGCCGGGGCCAACGTCCTGACTTTC
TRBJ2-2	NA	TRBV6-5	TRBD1	CASITGGQGAEELFF	TGTGCCAGCATCACCGGAGGACAGGGGGCGGAGGAGCTGTTTTTT
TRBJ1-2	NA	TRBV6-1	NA	CASSEVARAAKGYTF	TGTGCCAGCAGTGAAGTTGCCAGGGCAGCGAAAGGCTACACCTTC
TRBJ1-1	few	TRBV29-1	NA	CSVDGQQNTEAFF	TGCAGCGTGGACGGACAGCAGAACACTGAAGCTTTCTTT
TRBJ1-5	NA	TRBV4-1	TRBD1	CASVDRGRHGGQPQHF	TGCGCCAGCGTTGACAGGGGGCGCCATGGCGGGCAGCCCCAGCATTTT
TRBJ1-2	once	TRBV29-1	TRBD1	CSVEPFGQAYYGYTF	TGCAGCGTTGAACCATTCGGACAGGCCTACTATGGCTACACCTTC
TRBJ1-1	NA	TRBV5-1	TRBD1	CASSLAPTGGIRNTEAFF	TGCGCCAGCAGCTTGGCCCCGACAGGGGGGATTAGGAACACTGAAGCTTTCTTT
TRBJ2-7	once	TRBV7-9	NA	CASSLGGGSYEQYF	TGTGCCAGCAGCTTGGGAGGGGGATCCTACGAGCAGTACTTC
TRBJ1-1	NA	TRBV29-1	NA	CSVLGGPTEAFF	TGCAGCGTGTTGGGGGGACCCACTGAAGCTTTCTTT
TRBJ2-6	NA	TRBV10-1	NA	CASSDSKGRNVDVLTF	TGCGCCAGCAGTGATAGTAAGGGGCGCAACGTAGACGTCCTGACTTTC
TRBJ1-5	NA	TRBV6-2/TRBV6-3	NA	CASSYSSFNQPQHF	TGTGCCAGCAGTTACAGTAGTTTCAATCAGCCCCAGCATTTT
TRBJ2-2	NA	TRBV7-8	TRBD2	CASSPRASGGASIGELFF	TGTGCCAGCAGCCCCCGGGCTAGCGGGGGGGCAAGTATCGGGGAGCTGTTTTTT
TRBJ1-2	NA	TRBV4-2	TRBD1	CASTPEGGQGVLGVLSSGYTF	TGTGCCAGCACCCCAGAGGGGGGACAGGGGGTATTGGGGGTCCTCTCGTCTGGCTACACCTTC
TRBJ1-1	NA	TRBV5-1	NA	CASSLAVRSVDTEAFF	TGCGCCAGCAGCCTTGCGGTACGCTCGGTAGACACTGAAGCTTTCTTT
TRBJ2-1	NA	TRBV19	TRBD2	CATHRRGSYNEQFF	TGTGCCACTCACAGGCGGGGGTCCTACAATGAGCAGTTCTTC
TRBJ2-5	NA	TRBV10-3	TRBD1	CAILGTGQETQYF	TGTGCCATCCTAGGGACAGGACAAGAGACCCAGTACTTC
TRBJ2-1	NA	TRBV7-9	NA	CASSLLALGSYNEQFF	TGTGCCAGCAGCTTACTAGCTCTTGGCTCCTACAATGAGCAGTTCTTC
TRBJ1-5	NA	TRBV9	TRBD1	CASSAGQGRNQPQHF	TGTGCCAGCAGCGCCGGACAGGGCCGCAATCAGCCCCAGCATTTT
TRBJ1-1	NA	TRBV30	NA	CAWSGQTNTEAFF	TGTGCCTGGAGTGGACAGACGAACACTGAAGCTTTCTTT
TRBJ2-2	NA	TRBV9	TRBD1	CASSPIPLTGGNTGELFF	TGTGCCAGCAGCCCAATTCCCCTTACAGGGGGGAACACCGGGGAGCTGTTTTTT
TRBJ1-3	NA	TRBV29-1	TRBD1	CSVEPWDRGDTIYF	TGCAGCGTTGAACCCTGGGACAGGGGAGACACCATATATTTT